These 5 T cell receptor beta chains were sequenced from one sample in a study of graft-versus-host responses after intestinal transplantation. Their antigens remain unidentified. Clones were sequenced by immunoSEQ multiplex PCR, and TCRdb holds only the in-frame ones, with some missing. Of roughly 120,000 clones in the sample, 90% were seen once. This sample comprised unstimulated CD4+ T cells sorted from spleen or lymph node cells, obtained before intestinal transplant. These receptors were collected from a human donor who received an intestinal transplant.

The chain is built from TRBV4-3 and TRBJ1-2; D perhaps matches TRBD1 (5 bases). The V end lost 0 bases, the J end lost 2 bases, and 10 bases lay between the germline ends. The CDR3 is 15 amino acids. CDR1 and CDR2 from the germline V gene are LGHNA and YSLEER. CDR3 DNA sequence: TGCGCCAGCAGCCAAGACAGGAGGGGAAACTATGGCTACACCTTC. Amino acids: CASSQDRRGNYGYTF.

This chain joins TRBV6-1 and TRBJ2-7; no clear D. V dropped 5 bases and J dropped 0 bases, with 11 bases sitting between them. Germline lookup yields CDR1 MNHNS and CDR2 SASEGT. The CDR3 covers 14 residues. CDR3 loop: CASSFRHSSYEQYF. CDR3 sequence (DNA): TGTGCCAGCAGTTTTCGACATTCCTCCTACGAGCAGTACTTC.

The gene calls are TRBV19 and TRBJ1-2; weak D call: TRBD1 (6 bases). V gave up 10 bases and J gave up 1 base, with 16 bases separating them. The CDR3 spans 14 residues. Germline V gene lookup returns CDR1 LNHDA and CDR2 SQIVND (reference sequence). The CDR3 spells CATRGTPDNYGYTF. CDR3 nucleotide sequence: TGTGCCACCCGAGGGACACCCGATAACTATGGCTACACCTTC.

This clone was detected only once. This chain joins TRBV30 and TRBJ2-3, with 10 bases aligning to TRBD2. Trimming cost V 3 bases and J 0 bases; bases outside gene matches: 0. The CDR3 length is 14 residues. Germline loops: CDR1 GTSNPN, CDR2 SVGIG (reference sequence). The CDR3 DNA sequence: TGTGCCTGGAGACTAGCGGGGAGCACAGATACGCAGTATTTT. Its protein product is CAWRLAGSTDTQYF.

This chain joins TRBV29-1 and TRBJ2-6; a weak D match, TRBD1 (6 bases). Looked up from germline, CDR1 is SQVTM and CDR2 is ANQGSEA. The CDR3 is 17 residues long. V was shortened by 0 bases and J by 2 bases, with 14 bases between the two germline ends. The CDR3 spells CSVEEASGVAGANVLTF. The CDR3 DNA follows: TGCAGCGTTGAAGAGGCCTCAGGGGTTGCTGGGGCCAACGTCCTGACTTTC.